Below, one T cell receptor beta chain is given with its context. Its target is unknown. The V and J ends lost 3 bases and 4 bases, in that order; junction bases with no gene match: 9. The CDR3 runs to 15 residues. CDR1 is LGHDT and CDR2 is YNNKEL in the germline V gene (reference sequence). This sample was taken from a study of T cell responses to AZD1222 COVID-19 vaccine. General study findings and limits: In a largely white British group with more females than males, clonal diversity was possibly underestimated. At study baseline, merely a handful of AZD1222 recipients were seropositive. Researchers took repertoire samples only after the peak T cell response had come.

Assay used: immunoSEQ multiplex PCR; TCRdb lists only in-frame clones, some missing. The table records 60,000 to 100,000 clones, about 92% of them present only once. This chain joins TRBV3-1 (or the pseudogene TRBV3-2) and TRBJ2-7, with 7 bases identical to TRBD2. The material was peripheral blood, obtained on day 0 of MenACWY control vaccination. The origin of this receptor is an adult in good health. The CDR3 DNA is TGTGCCAGCAGCCAGGCGGGCGGGGGTTCATACGAGCAGTACTTC. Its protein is CASSQAGGGSYEQYF.